This T cell receptor beta chain was profiled in a study of CD8 T cells in ankylosing spondylitis. Each CDR3 protein gets one entry after TCRdb re-called the 5' RACE reads with MiXCR. The sample lists a few hundred thousand distinct CDR3 sequences, approximately 24% occurring once. Trimming took 5 bases from V and 6 from J, leaving 15 bases between them. Germline V gene lookup returns CDR1 SGHTA and CDR2 FQGTGA. There are 14 residues in the CDR3. Sequencing used blood, either unsorted or a sorted T cell fraction (not recorded which). The origin of this receptor is a male donor with ankylosing spondylitis or in good health (not recorded which). The chain recombines TRBV7-3 with TRBJ2-3, with D possibly being TRBD1 or TRBD2 (6 bases each). Here the CDR3 DNA reads TGTGCCAGCAGCCCCCCGGGGGCCGGGGATACGCAGTATTTT. It translates to CASSPPGAGDTQYF.